This T cell receptor (beta chain) was identified during a study of cytotoxic CD8 clonotypes in ibrutinib-treated CLL. Study context: The authors obtained response samples at a median of about 12 months of treatment, range 6 to 36.

Repertoires were generated with immunoSEQ multiplex PCR, while TCRdb's copy carries only in-frame clones and drops some. The sample gives 150,000 to 200,000 clones, more than 70% of which show up once; 3% to 3.5% is in the top ten. The V and J ends lost 1 base and 6 bases respectively, with 8 bases between them. Germline V gene lookup returns CDR1 SGDLS and CDR2 YYNGEE. The CDR3 runs to 13 residues. This receptor was obtained from a human donor with chronic lymphocytic leukemia. The source was PBMCs, collected at disease progression, from a patient treated with ibrutinib. V usage is TRBV9 and J usage is TRBJ1-5, with a possible D match to TRBD1 (5 bases). CDR3: CASSVQGLQPQHF. CDR3 sequence (DNA): TGTGCCAGCAGCGTACAGGGTCTTCAGCCCCAGCATTTT.